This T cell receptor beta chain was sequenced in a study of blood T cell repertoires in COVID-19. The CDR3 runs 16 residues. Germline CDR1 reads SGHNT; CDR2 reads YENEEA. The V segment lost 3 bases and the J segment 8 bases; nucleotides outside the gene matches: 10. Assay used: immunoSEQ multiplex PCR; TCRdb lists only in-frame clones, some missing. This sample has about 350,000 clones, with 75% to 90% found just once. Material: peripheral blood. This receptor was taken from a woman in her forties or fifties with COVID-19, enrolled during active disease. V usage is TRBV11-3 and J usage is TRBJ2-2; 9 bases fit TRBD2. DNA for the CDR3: TGTGCCAGCAGCTTTCGGCGGGAGGGCCTAGGGGGGGAGCTGTTTTTT. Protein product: CASSFRREGLGGELFF. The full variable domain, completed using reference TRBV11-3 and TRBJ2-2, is EAGVVQSPRYKIIEKKQPVAFWCNPISGHNTLYWYLQNLGQGPELLIRYENEEAVDDSQLPKDRFSAERLKGVDSTLKIQPAELGDSAVYLCASSFRREGLGGELFFGEGSRLTVL.